These 18 T cell receptor beta chains came from one sample sequenced in a study of blood T cell repertoires in COVID-19. The method was immunoSEQ multiplex PCR; TCRdb's version includes in-frame clones alone and lacks a portion of them. The sample records 60,000 or so clones, 70% to 90% being singletons. Sequences were obtained from peripheral blood. The receptors stem from a human donor with active COVID-19. The donor label of this sample is uncertain.

This clone is a singleton in its sample. V gene TRBV9 combines with J gene TRBJ2-7, with D perhaps matching TRBD2 (6 bases). This CDR3 region has 14 residues. Germline lookup yields CDR1 SGDLS and CDR2 YYNGEE. The ends were cut back, 1 base at V and 2 bases at J, with 10 bases in the middle. This chain's CDR3 is CASSVTSLPYEQYF. Here the CDR3 DNA reads TGTGCCAGCAGCGTAACTAGCCTTCCCTACGAGCAGTACTTC.

The chain employs TRBV2 and TRBJ2-2; TRBD2 aligns across 9 bases. The CDR3 runs 16 residues. Germline values: CDR1 SNHLY, CDR2 FYNNEI. With V trimmed by 2 bases and J by 6 bases, 7 bases remained unmatched. The CDR3, as DNA: TGTGCCAGCAGTGAAAGTAGCGGGAGAAAGGCCGGGGAGCTGTTTTTT. This encodes CASSESSGRKAGELFF.

This clone showed up just a few times. The rearrangement uses TRBV27 and TRBJ1-1; TRBD1 is a possible D gene (6 bases). CDR3 size: 11 residues. The V gene's germline CDR1 is MNHEY and CDR2 SMNVEV (reference sequence). With 8 bases removed from V and 13 bases from J, the gap between germline ends came to 17 bases. This CDR3 is CASGFTTGLFF. The CDR3 coding sequence is TGTGCCAGCGGGTTCACCACAGGGCTTTTCTTT.

V and J are TRBV21-1 and TRBJ1-2; the table's D call TRBD1 went unverified against the DNA. TRBV21-1 is a pseudogene segment. The CDR3 contains 16 residues. The CDR3 here is CASSQTSQGPNYGYTF. DNA of the CDR3: TGTGCCAGCTCCCAAACCAGCCAGGGCCCTAACTATGGCTACACCTTC.

CDR3 coding DNA: TGTGCCACCAGTGATGCGACAGGGCCCGGGGAGCTGTTTTTT. Its translation is CATSDATGPGELFF. The V gene is TRBV24-1, the J gene TRBJ2-2, with TRBD1 identical over 7 bases. V trimming: 3 bases; J trimming: 6 bases; junction bases outside the gene matches: 3. The CDR3 totals 14 residues. Germline V CDR1 and CDR2: KGHDR, SFDVKD.

The chain links TRBV6-5 to TRBJ2-1; D perhaps matches TRBD1 (5 bases). The V gene's germline CDR1 is MNHEY and CDR2 SVGAGI. Trimming removed 0 bases at V and 0 bases at J, with 9 bases between. The CDR3 length is 16 residues. In nucleotides, the CDR3 is TGTGCCAGCAGTTACTCGATGGGGCGCTCCTACAATGAGCAGTTCTTC. It translates to CASSYSMGRSYNEQFF.

This chain connects TRBV27 to TRBJ1-1, with a possible D match to TRBD1 (5 bases). Trimming removed 3 bases at V and 4 bases at J, with 18 bases between. The CDR3 is 16 residues long. The germline CDR1 and CDR2 sequences are MNHEY and SMNVEV (reference sequence). The CDR3 DNA reads TGTGCCAGCAGTTTTTGGGGGGGATCCGCGACCACTGAAGCTTTCTTT. This gives the protein CASSFWGGSATTEAFF.

The sample holds one count of this clone. This chain connects TRBV27 to TRBJ1-2; D call uncertain. The germline gives CDR1 MNHEY, CDR2 SMNVEV (reference sequence). This CDR3 region has 15 residues. The V end was cut by 5 bases, the J end by 0 bases, with 13 bases between. CDR3 nucleotide sequence: TGTGCCAGCAGTCCGGACTATACCGCTAACTATGGCTACACCTTC. This codes for CASSPDYTANYGYTF.

This clone has only one observation. The genes are TRBV5-5 and TRBJ1-1; weak D call: TRBD1 (6 bases). Between the trimmed V and J ends, which lost 0 bases and 12 bases, there was a span of 24 bases. This CDR3 has 16 amino acids. Germline-derived CDR1 and CDR2 are SGHKS and YYEKEE (reference sequence). CDR3 sequence reads: CASSLDGGFSVVETFF. In DNA form, the CDR3 reads TGTGCCAGCAGCTTGGATGGGGGCTTTAGTGTGGTAGAAACTTTCTTT.

V gene TRBV6-2 or TRBV6-3 combines with J gene TRBJ2-2, with 13 bases aligning to TRBD2. The germline V gene has CDR1 MNHEY and CDR2 SVGEGT. Unmatched junction bases numbered 4, after V lost 5 bases and J lost 4 bases. The CDR3 is 16 amino acids. The CDR3 DNA is TGTGCCAGCAGTAGACTAGCGGGGGGCCTCACCGGGGAGCTGTTTTTT. It translates to CASSRLAGGLTGELFF.

The chain has TRBV2 and TRBJ1-1; 8 bases match TRBD1. The CDR3 spans 14 residues. Germline CDR1 reads SNHLY; CDR2 reads FYNNEI. The V gene end was trimmed by 7 bases and the J gene end by 2 bases; junction bases not matched to a gene: 6. CDR3 sequence reads: CASTIQGANTEAFF. CDR3 bases: TGTGCCAGCACCATCCAGGGGGCAAACACTGAAGCTTTCTTT.

This sequence joins TRBV5-1 and TRBJ2-3; 12 bases fit TRBD2. CDR3 length equals 17 residues. V lost 4 bases to trimming and J lost 4 bases; unmatched junction nucleotides: 10. Germline CDR1 and CDR2: SGHRS and YFSETQ. Written as DNA, the CDR3 is TGCGCCAGCAGCCCTAGACTAGCGGGGGCAGGGGCAGATACGCAGTATTTT. As protein: CASSPRLAGAGADTQYF.

CDR3 nucleotides: TGTGCCAGCAGCCCCGGGATTGAGCAGTACTTC. It translates to CASSPGIEQYF. The chain employs TRBV9 and TRBJ2-7, with D possibly TRBD2 on 5 matching bases. Germline CDR1 SGDLS, CDR2 YYNGEE. CDR3 length equals 11 residues. V was shortened by 4 bases and J by 7 bases, with 9 bases between the two germline ends.

This chain links TRBV19 with TRBJ2-7; 9 nucleotides align to TRBD1. Germline CDR1 is LNHDA and CDR2 is SQIVND (reference sequence). The CDR3 has 16 amino acids. The V segment lost 4 bases and the J segment 2 bases; nucleotides outside the gene matches: 9. The CDR3 is CASSTESRDRAYEQYF. The CDR3 DNA reads TGTGCCAGTAGTACAGAATCTAGGGACAGGGCCTACGAGCAGTACTTC.

This chain links TRBV27 with TRBJ2-7; TRBD1 matches at 9 bases. The V gene end was trimmed by 4 bases and the J gene end by 5 bases; junction bases not matched to a gene: 9. Germline CDR1 is MNHEY and CDR2 is SMNVEV (reference sequence). This CDR3 region has 15 residues. The DNA of the CDR3 is TGTGCCAGCAGTTCTCCCGGGACAGGGTCCCACGAGCAGTACTTC. Residues: CASSSPGTGSHEQYF.

The genes are TRBV5-1 and TRBJ2-2, with 8 nucleotides matching TRBD1. J gave up 7 bases and V 4 bases, and 12 bases lay outside the gene matches. The CDR3 extends over 16 amino acids. CDR1 and CDR2 (germline): SGHRS, YFSETQ. Written as DNA, the CDR3 is TGCGCCAGCAGCCCAACGCCCAGGGGGCTTAGCGGGGAGCTGTTTTTT. It yields the protein CASSPTPRGLSGELFF. Drawing the rest from reference TRBV5-1 and TRBJ2-2, the complete variable domain is KAGVTQTPRYLIKTRGQQVTLSCSPISGHRSVSWYQQTPGQGLQFLFEYFSETQRNKGNFPGRFSGRQFSNSRSEMNVSTLELGDSALYLCASSPTPRGLSGELFFGEGSRLTVL.

The V call is TRBV11-2, the J call TRBJ1-2; D gene unclear. Germline loops: CDR1 SGHAT, CDR2 FQNNGV. Between the trimmed V and J ends, which lost 4 bases and 0 bases, there was a span of 15 bases. The CDR3 covers 16 residues. CDR3 sequence (DNA): TGTGCCAGCAGCTCGTTCGTAGCGGAATCTAACTATGGCTACACCTTC. Translation: CASSSFVAESNYGYTF.

The rearrangement links TRBV2 to TRBJ1-1, with D unclear. With 7 bases removed from V and 4 bases from J, the gap between germline ends came to 16 bases. The CDR3 runs to 14 residues. Germline values: CDR1 SNHLY, CDR2 FYNNEI. CDR3 sequence reads: CASTFSTSITEAFF. DNA of the CDR3: TGTGCCAGCACCTTTTCTACGTCGATCACTGAAGCTTTCTTT.